The clone carrying this TCR beta chain was observed once. PCR involved 60 Vbeta and 13 Jbeta primers. The assay was immunoSEQ multiplex PCR, and TCRdb's table has in-frame clones only and misses some. The sample records some 150,000 clones, around 68% being singletons. The trim removed 4 bases at V and 4 bases at J, leaving 6 bases unmatched. There are 16 residues in the CDR3. Per the germline V gene, CDR1 is ENHRY and CDR2 is SYGVKD. The sample originates from a study of cytomegalovirus exposure and HLA in healthy donors. J is TRBJ2-2 and V is TRBV10-3; TRBD2 matches 10 bases. The TCR comes from a man aged 35 to 55 in good health and CMV-seronegative. The sample was PBMCs. Here the CDR3 DNA reads TGTGCCATCAGTGTACAGCGGGAGGGCCTCACCGGGGAGCTGTTTTTT. Its protein is CAISVQREGLTGELFF.